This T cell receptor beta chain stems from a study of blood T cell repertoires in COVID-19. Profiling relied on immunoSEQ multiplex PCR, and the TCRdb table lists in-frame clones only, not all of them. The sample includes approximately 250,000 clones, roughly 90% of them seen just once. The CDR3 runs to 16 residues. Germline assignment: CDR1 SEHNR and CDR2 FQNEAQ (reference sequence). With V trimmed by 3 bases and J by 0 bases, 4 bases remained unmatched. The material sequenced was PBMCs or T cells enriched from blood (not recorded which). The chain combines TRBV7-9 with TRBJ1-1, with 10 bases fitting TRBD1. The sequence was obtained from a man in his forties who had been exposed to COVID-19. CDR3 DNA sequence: TGTGCCAGCAGCTTGAGAGGGACAGGGGTGAACACTGAAGCTTTCTTT. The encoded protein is CASSLRGTGVNTEAFF.